The entry below describes one T cell receptor (beta chain). The antigen remains unidentified. Trimming cost V 3 bases and J 4 bases, with 12 bases left between them. Germline CDR1 reads MGHDK; CDR2 reads SYGVNS. CDR3 length: 14 residues. The record originates from a study of identical twins. Template switching introduced a universal primer site, and the cDNA bore unique molecular identifiers. TCRdb redid the calling of the 5' RACE reads with MiXCR, one entry per CDR3 protein. The sample lists about 790,000 distinct CDR3 sequences; over 15% were seen once. The study, taken as a whole, reports: Models, which agreed with sharing between unrelated individuals, nonetheless underestimated the out-of-frame TCR alpha sharing seen in monozygotic twins.

These data are also associated with another study on T cells expressing NK-cell markers.

The V and J genes are TRBV25-1 and TRBJ1-2; D gene uncertain. Material for sequencing was PBMCs. The sequence was collected from a young woman in good health. CDR3 sequence reads: CASSERGHIYGYTF. DNA for the CDR3: TGTGCCAGCAGTGAGCGGGGTCACATCTATGGCTACACCTTC.